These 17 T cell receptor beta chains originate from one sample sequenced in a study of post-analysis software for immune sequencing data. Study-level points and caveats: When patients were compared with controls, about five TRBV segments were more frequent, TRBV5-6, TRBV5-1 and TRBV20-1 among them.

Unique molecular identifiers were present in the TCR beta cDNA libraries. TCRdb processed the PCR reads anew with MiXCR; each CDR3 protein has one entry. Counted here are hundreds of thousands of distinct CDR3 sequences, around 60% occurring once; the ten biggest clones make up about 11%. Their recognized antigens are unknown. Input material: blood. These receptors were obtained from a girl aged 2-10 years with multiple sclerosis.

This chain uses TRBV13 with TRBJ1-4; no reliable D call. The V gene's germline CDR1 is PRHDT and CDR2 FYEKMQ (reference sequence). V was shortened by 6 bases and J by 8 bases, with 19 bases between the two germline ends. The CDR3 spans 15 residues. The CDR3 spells CASSNRNSYGEKLFF. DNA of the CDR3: TGTGCCAGCAGTAATCGAAACTCGTATGGGGAAAAACTGTTTTTT.

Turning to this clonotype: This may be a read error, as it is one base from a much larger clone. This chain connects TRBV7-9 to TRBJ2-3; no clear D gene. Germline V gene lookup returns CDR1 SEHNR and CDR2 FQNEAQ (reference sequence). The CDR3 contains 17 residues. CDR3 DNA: TGTGCCAGCAGCGCCCCGCAACCCTGGACCCGCACAGATGCGCAGTATTTT. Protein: CASSAPQPWTRTDAQYF. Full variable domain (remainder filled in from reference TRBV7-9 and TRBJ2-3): DTGVSQNPRHKITKRGQNVTFRCDPISEHNRLYWYRQTLGQGPEFLTYFQNEAQLEKSRLLSDRFSAERPKGSFSTLEIQRTEQGDSAMYLCASSAPQPWTRTDAQYFGPGTRLTVL.

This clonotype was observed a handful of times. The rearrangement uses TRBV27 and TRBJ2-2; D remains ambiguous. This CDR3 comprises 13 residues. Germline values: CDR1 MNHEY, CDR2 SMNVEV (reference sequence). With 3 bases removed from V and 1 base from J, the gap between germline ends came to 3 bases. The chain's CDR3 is CASSFGNTGELFF. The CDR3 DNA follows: TGTGCCAGCAGTTTTGGGAACACCGGGGAGCTGTTTTTT.

DNA of the CDR3: TGTGCCAGCAGCCCGCCGGGAACAACAAACGACAATGAGCAGTTCTTC. Amino acid sequence: CASSPPGTTNDNEQFF. The chain links TRBV3-1 to TRBJ2-1, with a possible D match to TRBD2 (5 bases). The CDR3 runs 16 residues. CDR1 is LGHDT, CDR2 YNNKEL, per germline (reference sequence). V lost 4 bases and J lost 5, with 18 bases in between.

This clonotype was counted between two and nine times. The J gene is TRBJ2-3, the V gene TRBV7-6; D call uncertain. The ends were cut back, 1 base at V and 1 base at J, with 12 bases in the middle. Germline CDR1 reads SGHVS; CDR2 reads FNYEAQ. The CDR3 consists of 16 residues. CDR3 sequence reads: CASSLGQARRTDTQYF. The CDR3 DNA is TGTGCCAGCAGCTTAGGGCAGGCCCGCCGCACAGATACGCAGTATTTT.

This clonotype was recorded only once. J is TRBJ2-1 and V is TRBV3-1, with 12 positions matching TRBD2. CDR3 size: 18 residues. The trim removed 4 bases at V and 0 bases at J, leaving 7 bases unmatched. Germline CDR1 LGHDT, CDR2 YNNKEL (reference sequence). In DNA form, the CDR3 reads TGTGCCAGCAGCCCCCGCGGACTAGCGGGGAACTCCTACAATGAGCAGTTCTTC. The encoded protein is CASSPRGLAGNSYNEQFF.

CDR3 sequence: CSARGAGTLSTDTQYF. The CDR3 DNA sequence: TGCAGTGCTAGAGGGGCGGGGACCCTTAGCACAGATACGCAGTATTTT. J is TRBJ2-3 and V is TRBV20-1; tentative D call: TRBD2 (6 bases). This CDR3 spans 16 amino acids. Germline CDR1 and CDR2: DFQATT and SNEGSKA (reference sequence). V was clipped by 1 base and J by 0 bases, with 14 bases between them.

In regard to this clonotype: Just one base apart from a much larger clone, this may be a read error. CDR3 sequence: CATSREGGDYGYTF. CDR3 coding DNA: TGTGCCACCAGCAGAGAAGGGGGGGACTATGGCTACACCTTC. This chain uses TRBV15 with TRBJ1-2, with D possibly TRBD1 on 6 matching bases. Trimming shortened V by 0 bases and J by 3 bases, and 8 bases separated the two germline ends. Germline CDR1 LNHNV, CDR2 YYDKDF (reference sequence). The length of the CDR3 is 14 residues. The variable domain in full, completed from reference TRBV15 and TRBJ1-2, reads DAMVIQNPRYQVTQFGKPVTLSCSQTLNHNVMYWYQQKSSQAPKLLFHYYDKDFNNEADTPDNFQSRRPNTSFCFLDIRSPGLGDTAMYLCATSREGGDYGYTFGSGTRLTVV.

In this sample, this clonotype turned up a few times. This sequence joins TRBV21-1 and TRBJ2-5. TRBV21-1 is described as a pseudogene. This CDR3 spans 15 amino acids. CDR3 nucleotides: TGTGCCAGCAGCAAAGGTCCGGCGTTTCAAGAGACCCAGTACTTC. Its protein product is CASSKGPAFQETQYF.

The CDR3 nucleotides are TGTGCCACCAGCCGGGACAGGGTCCCTGGGGCCAACGTCCTGACTTTC. This gives the protein CATSRDRVPGANVLTF. The rearrangement links TRBV15 to TRBJ2-6; 9 positions agree with TRBD1. The CDR3 totals 16 residues. Germline values: CDR1 LNHNV, CDR2 YYDKDF (reference sequence). V gave up 5 bases and J gave up 2 bases; unmatched junction bases: 4.

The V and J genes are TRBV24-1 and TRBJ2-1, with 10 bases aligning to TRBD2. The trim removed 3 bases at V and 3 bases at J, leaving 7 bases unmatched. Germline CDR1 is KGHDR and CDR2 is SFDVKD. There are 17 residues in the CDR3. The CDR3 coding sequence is TGTGCCACCAGTGATCCTATGACTAGCGGGTTCTACAATGAGCAGTTCTTC. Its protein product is CATSDPMTSGFYNEQFF.

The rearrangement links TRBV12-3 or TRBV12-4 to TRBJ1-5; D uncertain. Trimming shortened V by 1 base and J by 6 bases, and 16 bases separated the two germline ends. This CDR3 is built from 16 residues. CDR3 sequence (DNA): TGTGCCAGCAGTTTAGACCAGCGCCTGCGTTTTCAGCCCCAGCATTTT. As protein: CASSLDQRLRFQPQHF.

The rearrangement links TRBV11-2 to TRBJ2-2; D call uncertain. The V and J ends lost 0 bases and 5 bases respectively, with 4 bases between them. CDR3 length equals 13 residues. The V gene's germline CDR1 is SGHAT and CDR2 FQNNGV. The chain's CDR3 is CASSLEGTGELFF. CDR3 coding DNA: TGTGCCAGCAGCTTAGAGGGGACCGGGGAGCTGTTTTTT.

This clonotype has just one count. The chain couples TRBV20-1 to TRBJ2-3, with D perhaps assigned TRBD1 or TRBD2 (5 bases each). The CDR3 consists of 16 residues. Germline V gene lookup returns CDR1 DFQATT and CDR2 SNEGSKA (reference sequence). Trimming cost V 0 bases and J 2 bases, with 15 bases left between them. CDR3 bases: TGCAGTGCTAGAGATCGAAGAGGGGCCCTCACAGATACGCAGTATTTT. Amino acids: CSARDRRGALTDTQYF.

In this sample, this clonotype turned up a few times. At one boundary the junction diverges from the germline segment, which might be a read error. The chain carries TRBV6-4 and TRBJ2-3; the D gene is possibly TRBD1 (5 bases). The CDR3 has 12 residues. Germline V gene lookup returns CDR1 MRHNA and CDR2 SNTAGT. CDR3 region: CASLRQGNTRYF. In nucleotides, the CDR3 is TGTGCCAGCCTAAGGCAGGGCAACACGCGGTATTTT.

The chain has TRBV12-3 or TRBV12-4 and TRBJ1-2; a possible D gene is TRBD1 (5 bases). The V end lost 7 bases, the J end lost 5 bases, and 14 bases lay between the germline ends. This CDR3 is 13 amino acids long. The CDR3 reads CASTRDRQYGYTF. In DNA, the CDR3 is TGTGCCAGCACTCGAGACAGACAATATGGCTACACCTTC.

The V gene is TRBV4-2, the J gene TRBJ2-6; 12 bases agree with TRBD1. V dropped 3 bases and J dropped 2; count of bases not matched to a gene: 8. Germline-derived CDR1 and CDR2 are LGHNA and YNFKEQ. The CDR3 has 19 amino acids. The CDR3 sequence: CASSQRDRGRVAGANVLTF. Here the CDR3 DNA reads TGTGCCAGCAGCCAGAGGGACAGGGGGCGGGTAGCTGGGGCCAACGTCCTGACTTTC.